This entry lists 7 T cell receptor beta chains sequenced from one sample in a study of response to subunit inactivated influenza vaccine. One entry per CDR3 protein, called by TCRdb with MiXCR from the RT-PCR reads. The repertoire holds roughly 780,000 distinct CDR3 sequences, approximately 17% seen once, with 9.5% to 13% in the top ten. Sequenced here: PBMCs from blood, sampled 5 days after vaccination. Every receptor here comes from a man aged 50-60 years who received an inactivated influenza vaccine.

This clonotype came up a few times. V usage is TRBV6-1 and J usage is TRBJ2-1, with D unresolved. The CDR3 runs to 12 residues. With 11 bases removed from V and 3 bases from J, the gap between germline ends came to 11 bases. The V gene's germline CDR1 is MNHNS and CDR2 SASEGT. The CDR3 here is CAVWPSYNEQFF. In nucleotides, the CDR3 is TGTGCCGTATGGCCAAGCTACAATGAGCAGTTCTTC.

The chain recombines TRBV20-1 with TRBJ2-7, with 7 nucleotides matching TRBD1. Germline V gives CDR1 DFQATT, CDR2 SNEGSKA (reference sequence). After removal of 6 bases from V and 4 bases from J, the junction contained 12 bases not matched to a gene. The CDR3 is 14 amino acids. CDR3 sequence: CSAPDRGQTYEQYF. The CDR3 DNA sequence: TGCAGTGCCCCAGATCGGGGACAGACTTACGAGCAGTACTTC.

This clonotype was recorded a few times. The chain carries TRBV20-1 and TRBJ2-7; tentatively, D is TRBD2 (6 bases). V lost 4 bases and J lost 1, with 11 bases in between. CDR1 and CDR2 from the germline V gene are DFQATT and SNEGSKA (reference sequence). The CDR3 extends over 13 amino acids. The CDR3 region is CSANGGISYEQYF. The CDR3 DNA reads as TGCAGTGCTAACGGGGGAATATCCTACGAGCAGTACTTC.

This clonotype was seen more than once but under ten times. The chain recombines TRBV9 with TRBJ2-5; 7 bases are a match to TRBD1. V lost 0 bases and J lost 2; bases outside the gene matches: 4. Germline V gene lookup returns CDR1 SGDLS and CDR2 YYNGEE. The length of the CDR3 is 15 residues. The chain's CDR3 is CASSVGTDRQETQYF. The CDR3 DNA sequence: TGTGCCAGCAGCGTAGGCACGGACAGGCAAGAGACCCAGTACTTC. Complete variable domain (other parts from reference TRBV9 and TRBJ2-5): DSGVTQTPKHLITATGQRVTLRCSPRSGDLSVYWYQQSLDQGLQFLIQYYNGEERAKGNILERFSAQQFPDLHSELNLSSLELGDSALYFCASSVGTDRQETQYFGPGTRLLVL.

The rearrangement joins TRBV6-1 to TRBJ2-2, with D possibly TRBD2 on 6 matching bases. Trimming took 2 bases from V and 7 from J, leaving 11 bases between them. Germline CDR1 reads MNHNS; CDR2 reads SASEGT. The CDR3 extends over 14 amino acids. The CDR3 bases are TGTGCCAGCAGTGAATCAACAGCGGGCGGGGAGCTGTTTTTT. It codes for CASSESTAGGELFF.

This clonotype occurred a few times. V gene TRBV20-1 combines with J gene TRBJ2-5; tentatively, D is TRBD1 or TRBD2 (6 bases each). Trimming shortened V by 6 bases and J by 5 bases, and 19 bases separated the two germline ends. This CDR3 has 14 amino acids. Germline V gene data show CDR1 as DFQATT and CDR2 as SNEGSKA (reference sequence). This CDR3 is CSATGAGMRETQYF. In DNA, the CDR3 is TGCAGTGCAACGGGGGCGGGGATGCGGGAGACCCAGTACTTC.

This clonotype was detected only a few times. The chain recombines TRBV20-1 with TRBJ2-1, with 7 bases fitting TRBD1. V lost 1 base and J lost 5; bases outside the gene matches: 2. This CDR3 has 13 residues. The germline CDR1 and CDR2 sequences are DFQATT and SNEGSKA (reference sequence). The CDR3 sequence is CSARVGQNNEQFF. CDR3 coding DNA: TGCAGTGCTAGAGTGGGACAGAACAATGAGCAGTTCTTC.